This TCR beta chain is from a study of T-cell memory formation after mild COVID-19. Findings and caveats of the study: Researchers report contracting CD4+ clones mostly in CM and EM, with CD8+ clones in EMRA. Second-wave clones that peaked on day 37 lacked confirmed SARS-CoV-2 specificity.

CDR3 size: 14 residues. V was clipped by 3 bases and J by 8 bases, with 14 bases between them. TCRdb re-derived calls from the 5' RACE reads in MiXCR, one entry per CDR3 protein. This table holds approximately 350,000 distinct CDR3 sequences, around 13% found once. As regards this clonotype: What it binds is not known.

This chain links TRBV12-3 or TRBV12-4 with TRBJ2-1; possible D gene TRBD2, 7 bases. The TCR was taken from a man aged 18 to 30 who had mild COVID-19 (a few samples of this study predate the infection). Cell type and time point are not known. The sequenced sample was PBMCs or a T cell subset sorted from them (not recorded which). The CDR3 is CASSFRREGDEQFF. The CDR3 bases are TGTGCCAGCAGTTTTCGAAGGGAGGGGGATGAGCAGTTCTTC.